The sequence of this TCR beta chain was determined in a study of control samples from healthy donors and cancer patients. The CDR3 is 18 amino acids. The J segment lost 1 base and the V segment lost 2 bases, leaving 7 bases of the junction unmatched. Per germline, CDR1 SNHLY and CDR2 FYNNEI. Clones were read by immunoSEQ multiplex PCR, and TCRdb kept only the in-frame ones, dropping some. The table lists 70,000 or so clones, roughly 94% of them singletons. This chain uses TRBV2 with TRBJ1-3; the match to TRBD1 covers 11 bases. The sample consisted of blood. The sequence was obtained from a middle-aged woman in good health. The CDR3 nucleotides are TGTGCCAGCAGTGAATGGACAGGGGGCGGTTTTTCTGGAAACACCATATATTTT. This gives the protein CASSEWTGGGFSGNTIYF. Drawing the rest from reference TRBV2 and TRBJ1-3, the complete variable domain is EPEVTQTPSHQVTQMGQEVILRCVPISNHLYFYWYRQILGQKVEFLVSFYNNEISEKSEIFDDQFSVERPDGSNFTLKIRSTKLEDSAMYFCASSEWTGGGFSGNTIYFGEGSWLTVV.